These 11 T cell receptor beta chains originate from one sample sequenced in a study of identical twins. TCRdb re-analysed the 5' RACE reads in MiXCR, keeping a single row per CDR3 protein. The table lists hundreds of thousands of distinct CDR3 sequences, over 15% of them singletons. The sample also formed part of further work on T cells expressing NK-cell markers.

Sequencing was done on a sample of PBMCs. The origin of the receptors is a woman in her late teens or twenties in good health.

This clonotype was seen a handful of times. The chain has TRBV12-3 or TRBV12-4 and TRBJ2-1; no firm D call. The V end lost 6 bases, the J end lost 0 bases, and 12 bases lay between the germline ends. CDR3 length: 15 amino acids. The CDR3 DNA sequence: TGTGCCAGCAGCCGTAGCCAATTCTCCTACAATGAGCAGTTCTTC. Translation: CASSRSQFSYNEQFF.

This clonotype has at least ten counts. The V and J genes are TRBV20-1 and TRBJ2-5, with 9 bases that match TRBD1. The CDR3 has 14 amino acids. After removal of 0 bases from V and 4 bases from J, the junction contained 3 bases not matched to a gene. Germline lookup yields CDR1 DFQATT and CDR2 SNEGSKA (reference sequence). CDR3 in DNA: TGCAGTGCTAGAGAGGGACAGGGTGGAGAGACCCAGTACTTC. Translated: CSAREGQGGETQYF.

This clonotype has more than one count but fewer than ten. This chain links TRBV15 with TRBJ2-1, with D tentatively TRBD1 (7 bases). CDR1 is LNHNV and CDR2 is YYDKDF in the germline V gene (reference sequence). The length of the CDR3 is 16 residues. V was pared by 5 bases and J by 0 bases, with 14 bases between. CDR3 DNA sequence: TGTGCCACCAGCGGAGGGACAGTTGGCTCCTACAATGAGCAGTTCTTC. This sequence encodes CATSGGTVGSYNEQFF. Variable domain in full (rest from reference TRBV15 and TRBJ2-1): DAMVIQNPRYQVTQFGKPVTLSCSQTLNHNVMYWYQQKSSQAPKLLFHYYDKDFNNEADTPDNFQSRRPNTSFCFLDIRSPGLGDTAMYLCATSGGTVGSYNEQFFGPGTRLTVL.

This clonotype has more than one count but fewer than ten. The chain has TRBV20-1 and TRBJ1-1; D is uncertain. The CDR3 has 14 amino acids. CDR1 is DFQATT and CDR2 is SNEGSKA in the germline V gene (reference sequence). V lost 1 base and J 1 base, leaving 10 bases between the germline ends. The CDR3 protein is CSARVAAGNTEAFF. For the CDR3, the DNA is TGCAGTGCTAGAGTCGCGGCGGGGAACACTGAAGCTTTCTTT.

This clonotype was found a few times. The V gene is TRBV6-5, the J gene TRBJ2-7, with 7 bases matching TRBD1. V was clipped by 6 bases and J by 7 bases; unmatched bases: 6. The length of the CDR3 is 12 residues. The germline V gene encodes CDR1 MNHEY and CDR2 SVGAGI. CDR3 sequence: CASSRQGREQYF. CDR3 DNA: TGTGCCAGCAGCAGACAGGGTAGGGAGCAGTACTTC.

For the CDR3, the DNA is TGCAGTGGAATCGGGGGGGGGACGAGAGAGACCCAGTACTTC. The encoded protein is CSGIGGGTRETQYF. The chain uses TRBV20-1 and TRBJ2-5, with TRBD2 identical over 8 bases. Germline assignment: CDR1 DFQATT and CDR2 SNEGSKA (reference sequence). The trim removed 7 bases at V and 4 bases at J, leaving 11 bases unmatched. This CDR3 has 14 residues.

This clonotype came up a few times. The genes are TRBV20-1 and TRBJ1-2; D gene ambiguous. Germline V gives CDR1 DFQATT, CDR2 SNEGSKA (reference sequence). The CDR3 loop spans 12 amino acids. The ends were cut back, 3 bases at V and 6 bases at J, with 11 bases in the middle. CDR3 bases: TGCAGTGCTAGGAGTCATGGGGATGGCTACACCTTC. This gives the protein CSARSHGDGYTF.

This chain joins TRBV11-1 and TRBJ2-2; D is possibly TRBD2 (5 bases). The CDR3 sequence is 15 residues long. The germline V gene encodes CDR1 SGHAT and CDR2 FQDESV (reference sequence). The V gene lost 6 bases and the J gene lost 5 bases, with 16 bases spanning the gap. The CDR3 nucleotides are TGTGCCAGCAGTCCCTCGTCCGGGGAAACCGGGGAGCTGTTTTTT. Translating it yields CASSPSSGETGELFF.

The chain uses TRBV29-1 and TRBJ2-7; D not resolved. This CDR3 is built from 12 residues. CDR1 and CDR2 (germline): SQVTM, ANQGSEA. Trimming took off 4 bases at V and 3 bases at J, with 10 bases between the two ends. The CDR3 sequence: CSVVNSIYEQYF. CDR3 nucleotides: TGCAGCGTTGTCAACAGCATCTACGAGCAGTACTTC.

CDR3 residues: CASSPTSVTYNEQFF. The CDR3 nucleotides read TGTGCCAGCTCGCCGACTAGCGTTACCTACAATGAGCAGTTCTTC. The V call is TRBV18, the J call TRBJ2-1; 8 nucleotides agree with TRBD2. Germline loops: CDR1 KGHSH, CDR2 LQKENI. V was clipped by 6 bases and J by 2 bases; unmatched bases: 6. The CDR3 has 15 residues.

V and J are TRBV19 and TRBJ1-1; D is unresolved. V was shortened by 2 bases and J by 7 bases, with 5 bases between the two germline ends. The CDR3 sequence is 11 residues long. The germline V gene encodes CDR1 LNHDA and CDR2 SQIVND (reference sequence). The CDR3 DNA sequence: TGTGCCAGTAGTATAAGACTTGAAGCTTTCTTT. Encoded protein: CASSIRLEAFF.